This TCR beta chain comes out of a study of blood T cell repertoires in COVID-19. Study context: PBMCs, B-cell-depleted T cells, or T cells were the source of the cDNA or gDNA that made up the material.

Germline CDR1 and CDR2: GTSNPN and SVGIG (reference sequence). V was pared by 1 base and J by 4 bases, with 13 bases between. The CDR3 has 14 amino acids. Assay: immunoSEQ multiplex PCR; the TCRdb copy retains only in-frame clones and omits some. The table shows under 200,000 clones, with around 85% occurring only once. The source of this sequence is a woman of 80 years or more with acute or convalescent COVID-19. The chain links TRBV30 to TRBJ1-2; possibly TRBD1 for D (5 bases). Input material: peripheral blood. The CDR3 sequence is CAWSAGMGGYGYTF. The CDR3 region has the DNA TGTGCCTGGAGTGCTGGGATGGGGGGCTATGGCTACACCTTC.